This T cell receptor (beta chain) was obtained from a study of T cells in Graves' hyperthyroidism and ophthalmopathy. Study-wide context: At the time of initial diagnosis and before any treatment, peripheral blood was collected. The study's findings and limits: Most thyroid-expanded clonotypes above 0.001 were also found in blood.

V shed 6 bases, J shed 8 bases, and the junction held 11 bases outside the gene matches. The CDR3 is made up of 14 amino acids. Germline V gives CDR1 SNHLY, CDR2 FYNNEI. This clonotype showed up many times. Its antigen is currently unknown. A lack of ophthalmopathy progression within 18 months defined stable Graves' hyperthyroidism. Hyperthyroidism, newly diagnosed and lasting under 2 months, affected patients aged 18 to 65. RNA transcripts were the template for amplifying TCR beta CDR3 regions. The TCR CDR3 was amplified in a first-round RT-PCR using the HTBI primer set. TCRdb re-called the multiplex PCR reads with MiXCR, one entry per CDR3 protein. Here the sample spans about 360,000 distinct CDR3 sequences, approximately 19% being singletons.

The receptor's source is a woman younger than 35 with Graves' hyperthyroidism. Sequences were obtained from blood. V is TRBV2 and J is TRBJ1-2; 8 nucleotides agree with TRBD1. CDR3 nucleotide sequence: TGTGCCAGCAGAGGGCTAAAGGACAGGGAGGGCTACACCTTC. Its translation is CASRGLKDREGYTF.